This TCR beta chain was recovered during a study of breast tumors, draining lymph nodes, adjacent tissues. Broader study findings: Compared with lymph nodes, tumors were less diverse; compared with nontumor tissue, more.

MiXCR, run by TCRdb on the multiplex PCR reads, gives a single entry per CDR3 protein. The data contain 75,000 to 100,000 distinct CDR3 sequences, 15% to 20% of them singletons. Germline V gives CDR1 MNHEY, CDR2 SVGEGT. This CDR3 contains 13 residues. V was pared by 6 bases and J by 6 bases, with 3 bases of the junction left unmatched. Breast cancer patients provided tissue from their axillary draining lymph nodes. This clonotype came up many times. Its antigen remains unidentified. This chain links TRBV6-2 or TRBV6-3 with TRBJ2-1, with 9 bases identical to TRBD1. This receptor was obtained from a female donor with breast cancer. Some clones in this sample may be carry-over from other donors' samples. Input material: axillary lymph node tissue. CDR3 bases: TGTGCCAGCAGAAAGACAGGGGGCAATGAGCAGTTCTTC. It translates to CASRKTGGNEQFF.